One and the same sample provided the 9 T cell receptor beta chains below, sequenced in a study of cytomegalovirus exposure and HLA in healthy donors. The study ran its PCR with 60 Vbeta and 13 Jbeta primers. Sequencing was performed with immunoSEQ multiplex PCR; in TCRdb, only in-frame clones are kept and a portion is missing. Counted here are some 150,000 clones, about 72% occurring once; the ten biggest clones make up over 1.1%. Input material: PBMCs. These TCRs come from a man in his sixties in good health and CMV-seronegative.

This chain joins TRBV19 and TRBJ1-2, with D maybe TRBD1 (6 bases). The V gene's germline CDR1 is LNHDA and CDR2 SQIVND (reference sequence). The V and J ends lost 6 bases and 8 bases respectively, with 16 bases between them. The CDR3 loop spans 13 amino acids. CDR3 sequence reads: CASSPRQDLGYTF. The DNA of the CDR3 is TGTGCCAGTAGCCCCAGACAGGATTTAGGCTACACCTTC.

V usage is TRBV4-2 and J usage is TRBJ2-3; 10 nucleotides agree with TRBD2. The CDR3 contains 17 residues. The trim removed 4 bases at V and 3 bases at J, leaving 10 bases unmatched. CDR1 and CDR2 (germline): LGHNA, YNFKEQ. CDR3 nucleotide sequence: TGTGCCAGCAGCCCGGCTAGCGGGGGCCCCTTAACAGATACGCAGTATTTT. Translation gives CASSPASGGPLTDTQYF.

The rearrangement joins TRBV7-2 to TRBJ2-7; TRBD2 aligns across 14 bases. V shed 5 bases, J shed 12 bases, and the junction held 6 bases outside the gene matches. Germline V CDR1 and CDR2: SGHTA, FQGNSA. The CDR3 is 13 residues long. CDR3 coding DNA: TGTGCCAGCAGCATCGGGACTAGCGGGAGTGTGTACTTC. Its protein product is CASSIGTSGSVYF.

The chain joins TRBV7-2 to TRBJ2-1, with D tentatively TRBD2 (6 bases). The V end was cut by 5 bases, the J end by 15 bases, with 20 bases between. Germline V gene data show CDR1 as SGHTA and CDR2 as FQGNSA. The CDR3 loop spans 13 amino acids. CDR3 loop: CASSPSAGRWLFF. In DNA form, the CDR3 reads TGTGCCAGCAGCCCCTCGGCGGGGAGGTGGTTGTTCTTC. Full variable domain (missing parts from reference TRBV7-2 and TRBJ2-1): GAGVSQSPSNKVTEKGKDVELRCDPISGHTALYWYRQSLGQGLEFLIYFQGNSAPDKSGLPSDRFSAERTGGSVSTLTIQRTQQEDSAVYLCASSPSAGRWLFFGPGTRLTVL.

This sequence joins TRBV5-4 and TRBJ1-1; 9 bases line up with TRBD1. The CDR3 contains 16 residues. V lost 4 bases and J lost 7; bases outside the gene matches: 14. Germline CDR1 is SGHNT and CDR2 is YYREEE (reference sequence). Written as DNA, the CDR3 is TGTGCCAGCAGCCCCGGGCCCGACAGGGGGTTCGGTGAAGCTTTCTTT. Translated, it gives CASSPGPDRGFGEAFF.

This clone is deemed medium-sized. The rearrangement links TRBV6-5 to TRBJ2-7; TRBD1 might be the D (6 bases). The V and J ends lost 4 bases and 2 bases respectively, with 18 bases between them. Germline V gene lookup returns CDR1 MNHEY and CDR2 SVGAGI. The CDR3 loop spans 16 amino acids. The DNA of the CDR3 is TGTGCCAGCAGTTTATACCCCCGACAGGCTCCCTACGAGCAGTACTTC. It encodes CASSLYPRQAPYEQYF.

This chain connects TRBV7-3 to TRBJ1-5; the D gene is possibly TRBD1 (5 bases). The CDR3 covers 15 residues. Looked up from germline, CDR1 is SGHTA and CDR2 is FQGTGA. The V gene lost 6 bases and the J gene lost 7 bases, with 19 bases spanning the gap. This CDR3 reads CASRPRRGRSQPQHF. DNA of the CDR3: TGTGCCAGCAGACCGAGGCGGGGACGTAGCCAGCCCCAGCATTTT.

This chain uses TRBV5-5 with TRBJ2-7; 10 bases agree with TRBD2. Germline V gives CDR1 SGHKS, CDR2 YYEKEE (reference sequence). The CDR3 sequence is 15 residues long. V lost 5 bases to trimming and J lost 2 bases; unmatched junction nucleotides: 7. CDR3 in amino acids: CASRDGLAEAYEQYF. In nucleotides, the CDR3 is TGTGCCAGCAGGGACGGACTAGCGGAAGCCTACGAGCAGTACTTC. Full variable domain (remainder filled in from reference TRBV5-5 and TRBJ2-7): DAGVTQSPTHLIKTRGQQVTLRCSPISGHKSVSWYQQVLGQGPQFIFQYYEKEERGRGNFPDRFSARQFPNYSSELNVNALLLGDSALYLCASRDGLAEAYEQYFGPGTRLTVT.

This clone came up once. V usage is TRBV6-1 and J usage is TRBJ1-5; D is uncertain. The CDR3 sequence is 16 residues long. The germline CDR1 and CDR2 sequences are MNHNS and SASEGT. V shed 2 bases and J shed 4 bases, with 15 bases lying between them. DNA for the CDR3: TGTGCCAGCAGTGAACGCTCGGCGGGTGGGAATCAGCCCCAGCATTTT. It encodes CASSERSAGGNQPQHF.